This entry features one TCR beta chain sequence. What it binds is not known. The entry originates in a study of cytomegalovirus exposure and HLA in healthy donors. Study at large: In a later analysis, it was reported that the roughly 120 validation repertoires had been produced on the same platform as the 700 or so repertoires belonging to the first cohort.

Study results and caveats: Testing in vitro showed a few CMV-associated chains specific for CMV antigens. Investigators reported over 150 TCR beta chains as tied to cytomegalovirus.

TCRdb keeps only in-frame clones here, not all; method: immunoSEQ multiplex PCR. The table has fewer than 90,000 clones, 94% seen once. V lost 9 bases, J lost 0 bases, and 15 bases lay in between. The CDR3 spans 14 residues. Germline V CDR1 and CDR2: MNHNS, SASEGT. The sequence came from a woman aged 18-29 years in good health and CMV-seropositive. This rearrangement joins TRBV6-1 to TRBJ2-7, with TRBD1 as a possible D gene (6 bases). Sequenced input: PBMCs. The CDR3 is CASLAGERSYEQYF. The DNA of the CDR3 is TGTGCCAGTCTCGCAGGGGAACGCTCCTACGAGCAGTACTTC.